The clone carrying this TCR beta chain appeared many times. The read finishes 3 residues shy of the CDR3 end, and the germline J gene is used to complete it. The sample belongs to a study of T cell clonality in common variable immunodeficiency. Germline values: CDR1 MNHNS, CDR2 SASEGT. The CDR3 loop spans 16 amino acids. V lost 2 bases and J lost 4; bases outside the gene matches: 8. Equal genomic DNA amounts from CVID and control samples were sequenced. Produced via immunoSEQ multiplex PCR; TCRdb's table is partial and in-frame only. The record shows about 52,000 clones for this sample, with no singletons present.

The chain couples TRBV6-1 to TRBJ2-5; 9 bases are shared with TRBD2. Sequencing was carried out using peripheral blood mononuclear cells. The receptor was isolated from a person between 18 and 69 years old in good health. The CDR3 sequence: CASSETGRGGRETQYF. The CDR3 bases that were read are TGTGCCAGCAGTGAAACAGGGCGGGGGGGCAGAGAGACC.